Below, 19 T cell receptor beta chains from the same sample are listed, as sequenced in a study of T-cell memory formation after mild COVID-19 (dated by TCRdb to 2020 to 2023). Libraries were constructed by 5' RACE. The instrument given in TCRdb is Illumina NovaSeq 6000. TCRdb reprocessed the public reads (quality trimming at Q25 with fastp, clone calling with MiXCR) and kept in-frame beta chains. Duplicate CDR3 protein sequences are folded into a single record with the most common DNA and genes. Recorded for this sample are about 390,000 distinct CDR3 sequences; 15% to 20% of them occurred a single time. The ten largest clonotypes hold roughly a fifth of the sample. Sequenced sample: PBMCs or a T cell subset sorted from them (not recorded which). These receptors were taken from a young man who had mild COVID-19 (a few samples of this study predate the infection). The sample titles of this study are shuffled in the database, so cell type and time point are left out; the donor was told from shared clones.

This chain links TRBV10-3 with TRBJ2-7; D possibly corresponds to TRBD1 (6 bases). The V and J ends lost 8 bases and 7 bases respectively, with 18 bases between them. This CDR3 has 13 residues. CDR1 is ENHRY, CDR2 SYGVKD, per germline. The CDR3 DNA sequence: TGTGCCATCGCCGCACAGGGAGCAGAGGAGCAGTACTTC. It is translated as CAIAAQGAEEQYF.

This clonotype was seen only a few times. The V gene is TRBV7-6, the J gene TRBJ1-3, with D perhaps TRBD1 (5 bases). Trimming took 2 bases from V and 0 from J, leaving 14 bases between them. Looked up from germline, CDR1 is SGHVS and CDR2 is FNYEAQ. This CDR3 region has 17 residues. The chain's CDR3 is CASSLSGTPSSGNTIYF. CDR3 nucleotide sequence: TGTGCCAGCAGCTTATCCGGGACGCCGAGCTCTGGAAACACCATATATTTT.

The chain combines TRBV28 with TRBJ2-7; TRBD1 agrees at 8 bases. The trim removed 10 bases at V and 4 bases at J, leaving 9 bases unmatched. This CDR3 region has 13 residues. CDR1 is MDHEN and CDR2 is SYDVKM in the germline V gene. CDR3 nucleotide sequence: TGTGCCACACGATGGACAGGGTTGTACGAGCAGTACTTC. This gives the protein CATRWTGLYEQYF.

This clonotype was observed a few times. The chain couples TRBV24-1 to TRBJ1-1; the D gene is possibly TRBD1 (5 bases). This CDR3 is 16 amino acids long. V lost 9 bases and J 4 bases, leaving 23 bases between the germline ends. Germline CDR1 KGHDR, CDR2 SFDVKD. CDR3 DNA: TGTGCCACCGCCCCCGGGACTGTTCCAGAGGGCACTGAAGCTTTCTTT. Protein sequence: CATAPGTVPEGTEAFF.

This clonotype was observed a few times. This chain uses TRBV21-1 with TRBJ2-5; no DNA check was done on the table's D call, TRBD1. TRBV21-1 is flagged as a pseudogene. The CDR3 runs 16 residues. The CDR3, as DNA: TGTGCCAGCAGCAAAAGCGGCGGGGGCCTCCAAGAGACCCAGTACTTC. It encodes CASSKSGGGLQETQYF.

This clonotype was found a few times. The chain employs TRBV7-2 and TRBJ2-1; 7 nucleotides match TRBD1. J lost 8 bases, V lost 4 bases, and 8 bases had no gene match. This CDR3 has 14 residues. Germline V lookup: CDR1 SGHTA, CDR2 FQGNSA. In DNA form, the CDR3 reads TGTGCCAGCAGCTACCGACAGGGCCTCGATGAGCAGTTCTTC. Encoded protein: CASSYRQGLDEQFF.

This clonotype was recorded at least ten times. The gene calls are TRBV11-2 and TRBJ2-2; TRBD2 matches 9 bases. Trimming at V came to 2 bases and at J to 6 bases, leaving 7 bases not matched to a gene. This CDR3 comprises 16 residues. Germline-derived CDR1 and CDR2 are SGHAT and FQNNGV. The CDR3 reads CASSLTPSGGPGELFF. The CDR3 DNA follows: TGTGCCAGCAGCTTAACCCCCAGCGGGGGGCCCGGGGAGCTGTTTTTT.

To note about this clonotype: At one end the junction does not follow the germline gene, possibly because of a read error. This chain connects TRBV7-3 to TRBJ2-7; possible D gene TRBD2, 6 bases. The germline gives CDR1 SGHTA, CDR2 FQGTGA. This CDR3 is built from 15 residues. CDR3 region: CTSSLIGAGFYEQYF. In DNA form, the CDR3 reads TGTACCAGCAGCTTAATCGGGGCGGGGTTCTACGAGCAGTACTTC.

The rearrangement links TRBV7-2 to TRBJ1-1; tentative D call: TRBD1 (6 bases). This CDR3 region has 16 residues. V lost 5 bases to trimming and J lost 5 bases, with 21 bases between them. CDR1 is SGHTA, CDR2 FQGNSA, per germline. CDR3 in amino acids: CASSPDGIQGRTEAFF. In DNA, the CDR3 is TGTGCCAGCAGCCCCGACGGGATCCAGGGGAGGACTGAAGCTTTCTTT.

Only a few counts were recorded for this clonotype. The chain combines TRBV14 with TRBJ2-3, with D tentatively TRBD1 (6 bases). The length of the CDR3 is 17 residues. The V end lost 4 bases, the J end lost 0 bases, and 17 bases lay between the germline ends. CDR1 is SGHDN and CDR2 is FVKESK in the germline V gene. This chain's CDR3 is CASSRVPTGSSTDTQYF. The CDR3 nucleotides are TGTGCCAGCAGCCGAGTCCCGACAGGATCTAGCACAGATACGCAGTATTTT.

V and J are TRBV9 and TRBJ2-3, with 8 bases that match TRBD2. Per germline, CDR1 SGDLS and CDR2 YYNGEE. The CDR3 has 16 amino acids. V was pared by 4 bases and J by 0 bases, with 7 bases of the junction left unmatched. CDR3 sequence: CASSPGASGSTDTQYF. The CDR3 DNA reads TGTGCCAGCAGCCCAGGGGCTAGCGGGAGCACAGATACGCAGTATTTT.

This rearrangement joins TRBV18 to TRBJ1-2; maybe TRBD1 (5 bases). The germline CDR1 and CDR2 sequences are KGHSH and LQKENI. The CDR3 is 14 amino acids. V lost 6 bases and J 4 bases, leaving 15 bases between the germline ends. CDR3 sequence reads: CASSTGTPAYGYTF. Here the CDR3 DNA reads TGTGCCAGCTCTACCGGGACCCCGGCCTATGGCTACACCTTC.

This clonotype was observed at least ten times. The chain carries TRBV20-1 and TRBJ2-7; 8 nucleotides match TRBD1. Looked up from germline, CDR1 is DFQATT and CDR2 is SNEGSKA (reference sequence). There are 13 residues in the CDR3. V trimming: 5 bases; J trimming: 2 bases; junction bases outside the gene matches: 5. For the CDR3, the DNA is TGCAGTGCTCAGGACAGGGACGCCTACGAGCAGTACTTC. It translates to CSAQDRDAYEQYF.

This chain uses TRBV19 with TRBJ2-7; 7 bases are shared with TRBD1. Germline V gene lookup returns CDR1 LNHDA and CDR2 SQIVND (reference sequence). There are 14 residues in the CDR3. With V trimmed by 7 bases and J by 5 bases, 11 bases remained unmatched. CDR3 amino acids: CASTPTGVIHEQYF. The CDR3 DNA reads as TGTGCCAGTACCCCAACAGGGGTGATACACGAGCAGTACTTC.

This chain links TRBV27 with TRBJ1-2, with 7 nucleotides matching TRBD1. The length of the CDR3 is 13 residues. Trimming took 6 bases from V and 4 from J; bases not matched to a gene: 5. The germline V gene has CDR1 MNHEY and CDR2 SMNVEV (reference sequence). CDR3 nucleotides: TGTGCCAGCAGCACTGACAGGGCCTATGGCTACACCTTC. It encodes CASSTDRAYGYTF.

The chain has TRBV7-2 and TRBJ1-1, with D perhaps TRBD1 (6 bases). V was clipped by 5 bases and J by 7 bases, with 11 bases between them. CDR1 is SGHTA, CDR2 FQGNSA, per germline. CDR3 size: 12 residues. The CDR3 DNA follows: TGTGCCAGCAGCACAGGGTTCAGTGAAGCTTTCTTT. This translates into CASSTGFSEAFF.

The V gene is TRBV20-1, the J gene TRBJ2-1; D perhaps matches TRBD1 (6 bases). The germline CDR1 and CDR2 sequences are DFQATT and SNEGSKA (reference sequence). The CDR3 runs to 13 residues. Trimming cost V 3 bases and J 3 bases, with 9 bases left between them. This chain's CDR3 is CSASPTGYNEQFF. CDR3 nucleotide sequence: TGCAGTGCTAGTCCGACAGGCTACAATGAGCAGTTCTTC.

J is TRBJ2-3 and V is TRBV24-1; D is unresolved. Germline values: CDR1 KGHDR, CDR2 SFDVKD. CDR3 size: 12 residues. The germline V and J ends were trimmed by 6 bases and 4 bases, with 7 bases remaining between them. The CDR3 loop is CATSSGADTQYF. For the CDR3, the DNA is TGTGCCACCAGTAGTGGAGCAGATACGCAGTATTTT.

J is TRBJ2-2 and V is TRBV20-1; 8 bases are a match to TRBD1. CDR1 DFQATT and CDR2 SNEGSKA come from the germline V gene (reference sequence). Losses at the gene ends were 1 base for V and 2 bases for J; bases not matched to a gene: 3. The length of the CDR3 is 15 residues. The CDR3 region is CSARGGQGNTGELFF. The CDR3 DNA reads TGCAGTGCTAGAGGAGGACAGGGTAACACCGGGGAGCTGTTTTTT.